The 26 T cell receptor beta chains given below trace back to one sample, sequenced in a study of cytomegalovirus exposure and HLA in healthy donors. Researchers ran the PCR with 60 Vbeta and 13 Jbeta primers. Assay used: immunoSEQ multiplex PCR; TCRdb lists only in-frame clones, some missing. The data show under 200,000 clones, approximately 79% seen once. Sequencing was carried out using PBMCs. Receptors were obtained from a man in his forties or fifties in good health and CMV-seropositive.

The CDR3 loop reads CASSARTGIANTGELFF. The CDR3 nucleotides are TGTGCCAGCAGCGCCCGAACAGGGATCGCGAACACCGGGGAGCTGTTTTTT. The chain uses TRBV9 and TRBJ2-2; D is possibly TRBD1 (6 bases). CDR1 is SGDLS and CDR2 is YYNGEE in the germline V gene. The CDR3 runs 17 residues. The V end lost 3 bases, the J end lost 0 bases, and 15 bases lay between the germline ends. Together with reference TRBV9 and TRBJ2-2, the CDR3 gives the full variable domain: DSGVTQTPKHLITATGQRVTLRCSPRSGDLSVYWYQQSLDQGLQFLIQYYNGEERAKGNILERFSAQQFPDLHSELNLSSLELGDSALYFCASSARTGIANTGELFFGEGSRLTVL.

The CDR3 reads CASSQSYGYTF. The CDR3 region has the DNA TGTGCCAGCAGTCAATCCTATGGCTACACCTTC. V usage is TRBV28 and J usage is TRBJ1-2; D call uncertain. CDR1 is MDHEN, CDR2 SYDVKM, per germline. This CDR3 has 11 amino acids. The V gene lost 5 bases and the J gene lost 4 bases, with 5 bases spanning the gap.

This chain uses TRBV7-9 with TRBJ1-2, with 9 bases matching TRBD1. The V and J ends lost 5 bases and 6 bases, in that order; junction bases with no gene match: 4. This CDR3 comprises 13 residues. Germline CDR1 reads SEHNR; CDR2 reads FQNEAQ (reference sequence). The chain's CDR3 is CASSLTGGDGYTF. CDR3 DNA sequence: TGTGCCAGCAGCCTAACAGGGGGCGATGGCTACACCTTC.

V usage is TRBV6-5 and J usage is TRBJ1-1, with D perhaps matching TRBD1 (6 bases). The germline V gene has CDR1 MNHEY and CDR2 SVGAGI. CDR3 length: 15 amino acids. Trimming stripped 0 bases from V and 0 bases from J, with 8 bases between. This chain's CDR3 is CASSYSGHMNTEAFF. Written as DNA, the CDR3 is TGTGCCAGCAGTTACTCGGGACACATGAACACTGAAGCTTTCTTT.

This clone was recorded once. The rearrangement joins TRBV6-5 to TRBJ1-1; 7 bases map to TRBD1. The V gene's germline CDR1 is MNHEY and CDR2 SVGAGI. The CDR3 covers 14 residues. V gave up 2 bases and J gave up 4 bases; unmatched junction bases: 4. CDR3 protein: CASSYGTEGTEAFF. In DNA, the CDR3 is TGTGCCAGCAGTTACGGGACAGAGGGCACTGAAGCTTTCTTT.

V and J are TRBV28 and TRBJ2-4, with TRBD2 identical over 16 bases. This CDR3 is built from 16 residues. Germline loops: CDR1 MDHEN, CDR2 SYDVKM. The V and J ends lost 4 bases and 8 bases, in that order; junction bases with no gene match: 5. The DNA for the CDR3 is TGTGCCAGCAGTTCGGGACTAGCGGGGGGGCCTGACATTCAGTACTTC. This gives the protein CASSSGLAGGPDIQYF.

CDR3 amino acids: CASSYTGGGSYEQYV. Written as DNA, the CDR3 is TGTGCCAGCAGCTACACTGGGGGGGGGTCCTACGAGCAGTACGTC. The rearrangement links TRBV7-9 to TRBJ2-7, with TRBD2 matching over 7 bases. Germline CDR1 reads SEHNR; CDR2 reads FQNEAQ (reference sequence). V gave up 4 bases and J gave up 1 base; unmatched junction bases: 7. CDR3 length: 15 amino acids.

The table lists this clone with a count of one. The chain joins TRBV6-5 to TRBJ2-3, with 7 nucleotides matching TRBD2. Germline trimming cut 5 bases from V and 5 bases from J; bases unmatched to any gene: 10. Germline V gene sequence: CDR1 MNHEY, CDR2 SVGAGI. CDR3 length: 15 residues. The CDR3 region is CASSRAGSNGDTQYF. In nucleotides, the CDR3 is TGTGCCAGCAGTCGAGCGGGGTCCAATGGAGATACGCAGTATTTT.

The chain carries TRBV4-2 and TRBJ2-3; 9 bases are a match to TRBD1. The V segment lost 4 bases and the J segment 6 bases; nucleotides outside the gene matches: 5. Germline lookup yields CDR1 LGHNA and CDR2 YNFKEQ. The CDR3 covers 14 residues. The CDR3 here is CASSPGQGTDTQYF. The CDR3 bases are TGTGCCAGCAGCCCTGGACAGGGGACTGATACGCAGTATTTT.

The V and J genes are TRBV6-5 and TRBJ2-2; 8 positions match TRBD2. The germline V gene encodes CDR1 MNHEY and CDR2 SVGAGI. J gave up 6 bases and V 4 bases, and 7 bases lay outside the gene matches. The CDR3 covers 15 residues. The DNA for the CDR3 is TGTGCCAGCAGTTCCACAGCGGGGGTCGCCGGGGAGCTGTTTTTT. Translation gives CASSSTAGVAGELFF.

V is TRBV18 and J is TRBJ1-5; a weak D match, TRBD1 (6 bases). The germline V gene encodes CDR1 KGHSH and CDR2 LQKENI. V was clipped by 3 bases and J by 7 bases, with 13 bases between them. This CDR3 comprises 14 residues. In DNA form, the CDR3 reads TGTGCCAGCTCACCCCAGACAGGAGGCCAGCCCCAGCATTTT. This gives the protein CASSPQTGGQPQHF.

This rearrangement joins TRBV5-1 to TRBJ1-2; D gene uncertain. The CDR3 totals 13 residues. V was clipped by 4 bases and J by 8 bases, with 15 bases between them. Germline CDR1 reads SGHRS; CDR2 reads YFSETQ. Written as DNA, the CDR3 is TGCGCCAGCAGCCCGGACGGGGTTCGGGGCTACACCTTC. This gives the protein CASSPDGVRGYTF.

This clone has a single count. The chain employs TRBV5-6 and TRBJ2-2, with a tentative D call TRBD1 (6 bases). V was pared by 2 bases and J by 5 bases, with 7 bases between. Germline CDR1 is SGHDT and CDR2 is YYEEEE. The CDR3 spans 13 residues. The CDR3 loop reads CASSFDRTGELFF. For the CDR3, the DNA is TGTGCCAGCAGCTTCGACAGGACCGGGGAGCTGTTTTTT.

This clone was counted only a few times. The rearrangement uses TRBV2 and TRBJ2-1; 8 bases map to TRBD2. V shed 3 bases, J shed 12 bases, and the junction held 13 bases outside the gene matches. CDR3 length: 15 residues. Germline lookup yields CDR1 SNHLY and CDR2 FYNNEI. CDR3 amino acids: CASSEQRGGALGQFF. In nucleotides, the CDR3 is TGTGCCAGCAGTGAGCAACGGGGGGGTGCCCTGGGGCAGTTCTTC.

V usage is TRBV6-1 and J usage is TRBJ1-2; no reliable D call. The germline V gene has CDR1 MNHNS and CDR2 SASEGT. V lost 4 bases and J 5 bases, leaving 11 bases between the germline ends. The CDR3 contains 13 residues. CDR3 protein: CASSVEASYGYTF. DNA of the CDR3: TGTGCCAGCAGTGTTGAGGCGTCTTATGGCTACACCTTC.

V gene TRBV4-1 combines with J gene TRBJ2-3; 8 bases align to TRBD1. The V gene end was trimmed by 3 bases and the J gene end by 6 bases; junction bases not matched to a gene: 2. CDR3 length equals 13 residues. Germline CDR1 reads MGHRA; CDR2 reads YSYEKL. CDR3 region: CASSQGQVDTQYF. The CDR3 coding sequence is TGCGCCAGCAGCCAGGGACAGGTCGATACGCAGTATTTT.

The V call is TRBV4-1, the J call TRBJ1-2, with 7 positions matching TRBD1. CDR1 MGHRA and CDR2 YSYEKL come from the germline V gene. The CDR3 spans 16 residues. V was pared by 0 bases and J by 3 bases, with 7 bases of the junction left unmatched. CDR3: CASSQDLTGTYYGYTF. The CDR3 DNA is TGCGCCAGCAGCCAAGATTTGACAGGGACGTACTATGGCTACACCTTC.

The chain is built from TRBV27 and TRBJ2-3; 9 bases are a match to TRBD2. Germline V lookup: CDR1 MNHEY, CDR2 SMNVEV (reference sequence). The junction had 5 bases not matched to a gene; V was cut back by 2 bases and J by 2 bases. The CDR3 has 16 residues. The CDR3 protein is CASSLLLAGNTDTQYF. In nucleotides, the CDR3 is TGTGCCAGCAGTTTACTCCTAGCGGGGAACACAGATACGCAGTATTTT.

Regarding this clone: The sample carries other DNA sequences with the same CDR3. The chain couples TRBV28 to TRBJ1-1; D remains ambiguous. V lost 3 bases to trimming and J lost 1 base, with 6 bases between them. The V gene's germline CDR1 is MDHEN and CDR2 SYDVKM. The CDR3 spans 13 residues. The CDR3 bases are TGTGCCAGCAGTTTTAGGAGGAACACTGAAGCTTTCTTT. It encodes CASSFRRNTEAFF.

The chain carries TRBV7-2 and TRBJ2-2, with TRBD2 matching over 7 bases. Per germline, CDR1 SGHTA and CDR2 FQGNSA. Trimming at V came to 0 bases and at J to 4 bases, leaving 5 bases not matched to a gene. This CDR3 is 16 amino acids long. The CDR3 sequence is CASSLALGEGTGELFF. As DNA, the CDR3 is TGTGCCAGCAGCTTAGCATTGGGGGAGGGCACCGGGGAGCTGTTTTTT.

This clone was counted a single time. The rearrangement links TRBV10-3 to TRBJ1-1, with D unresolved. V lost 6 bases and J 1 base, leaving 6 bases between the germline ends. Germline V lookup: CDR1 ENHRY, CDR2 SYGVKD. The CDR3 loop spans 12 amino acids. The CDR3 DNA reads TGTGCCATCAGCACAGAGAACACTGAAGCTTTCTTT. Translation: CAISTENTEAFF.

This clone was counted between two and nine times. The V gene is TRBV15, the J gene TRBJ2-7, with 9 bases identical to TRBD1. The CDR3 extends over 15 amino acids. V was pared by 4 bases and J by 5 bases, with 9 bases of the junction left unmatched. Germline V gene lookup returns CDR1 LNHNV and CDR2 YYDKDF (reference sequence). CDR3: CATSKLQGARDEQYF. The CDR3 bases are TGTGCCACCAGCAAATTACAGGGGGCGCGGGACGAGCAGTACTTC.

The rearrangement links TRBV6-1 to TRBJ2-7; tentative D call: TRBD1 (7 bases). This CDR3 is 14 amino acids long. The V and J ends lost 10 bases and 1 base respectively, with 17 bases between them. Germline V gives CDR1 MNHNS, CDR2 SASEGT. DNA for the CDR3: TGTGCCACGTTCTACAGGGGACTTTCCTACGAGCAGTACGTC. It specifies CATFYRGLSYEQYV.

The chain is built from TRBV7-9 and TRBJ1-4, with TRBD1 matching 9 bases. The junction had 7 bases not matched to a gene; V was cut back by 5 bases and J by 0 bases. The CDR3 contains 17 residues. CDR1 and CDR2 from the germline V gene are SEHNR and FQNEAQ (reference sequence). The CDR3 region is CASSPDRGRATNEKLFF. The CDR3 DNA sequence: TGTGCCAGCAGCCCTGACAGGGGGAGGGCAACTAATGAAAAACTGTTTTTT.

This clone was observed a single time. The chain recombines TRBV5-5 with TRBJ1-2; D not resolved. The CDR3 runs 15 residues. The germline V gene encodes CDR1 SGHKS and CDR2 YYEKEE (reference sequence). V lost 1 base to trimming and J lost 8 bases, with 18 bases between them. CDR3 sequence reads: CASSLRRLTGAGYTF. The CDR3 nucleotides read TGTGCCAGCAGCTTGAGAAGATTAACGGGTGCCGGCTACACCTTC.

This clone has just a few counts. The chain uses TRBV19 and TRBJ2-1; D may be TRBD1 (5 bases). The CDR3 loop spans 15 amino acids. Germline V gene sequence: CDR1 LNHDA, CDR2 SQIVND (reference sequence). The ends were cut back, 8 bases at V and 7 bases at J, with 21 bases in the middle. The CDR3 protein is CASGAINQGYNEQFF. The CDR3 DNA is TGTGCCAGTGGTGCTATTAATCAGGGTTATAATGAGCAGTTCTTC.